Sequencing of this T cell receptor beta chain was carried out in a study of CD8 T cells in ankylosing spondylitis. Findings and limits, study-wide: Disease-linked clones reportedly showed significant enrichment in matched ankylosing spondylitis synovial fluid.

With respect to this clonotype: Antigen unknown.

Trimming left V 2 bases short and J 2 bases short, with 13 bases between. CDR3 length: 16 amino acids. Researchers built TCR beta libraries using quantitative 5'-RACE with molecular barcodes. TCRdb re-called the 5' RACE reads through MiXCR, storing one row per CDR3 protein. Seen here are about 250,000 distinct CDR3 sequences, 32% observed once, and the top ten hold around 4.4%. This TCR came from a male donor with ankylosing spondylitis or in good health (not recorded which). This chain joins TRBV12-3 or TRBV12-4 and TRBJ2-1, with a tentative D call TRBD2 (7 bases). The specimen was blood, either unsorted or a sorted T cell fraction (not recorded which). In DNA form, the CDR3 reads TGTGCCAGCAGTTTATCGCGGGGGCAGGCCTACAATGAGCAGTTCTTC. Translation gives CASSLSRGQAYNEQFF.